This record looks at one T cell receptor beta chain sequence and its context. Its antigen has not been determined. At one of its ends the junction is not consistent with the germline gene, which may arise from a read error. Using the deep immunoSEQ assay, multiplex PCR amplified TCR CDR3 regions from genomic DNA. Genomic DNA extracted from each cell subset was distributed evenly over all wells of several immunoSEQ 96-well plates, and each plate served as one replicate. For sorted subsets, 200 to 250 ng of genomic DNA, equivalent to around 30,000 T cell genomes, went into each replicate PCR. The purified libraries were quantified using a Qubit 3.0 fluorometer, sized with a Bioanalyzer 2100, and then quantified again using the KAPA Library Quantification kit. Every immunoSEQ 96-well plate was sequenced on a dedicated single-read 150-cycle Illumina NextSeq 550 flow cell. Turning to the authors' computational methods: Because the immunoSEQ output included only junctional sequences and no quality scores, the filtering could not be the same as the filtering used for full-length reads. Sequences were annotated with PyIR, a Python wrapper for IgBLAST v1.9, using IMGT germline references to assign V/J genes and CDR3. Reads were removed for weak V/J assignments (E-value above 1e-6), missing CDR3, stop codons, out-of-frame junctions, or ambiguous translated residues. A V3J clonotype was defined by an identical inferred V gene, J gene, and CDR3 amino acid sequence. To compute the percentage overlap between repertoires, the number of shared unique clonotypes was divided by the size of the smaller repertoire. Repertoire richness was assessed with RTK rarefaction, the Chao1 estimator, and Recon v2.1 estimates of unobserved clonotypes. OLGA was used to compute generation probabilities for all TCRbeta clonotypes that the gDNA method yielded from several donors. Here the immuneACCESS table is served through TCRdb, limited to in-frame sequences with V and J called. Missing clones are a known gap in these copies; in checked studies unresolved V genes cover under half, and the rest lacks a known reason. Clonal size and the V and J genes are those of that table, whereas D and trimming came from the DNA. This sample comprises approximately 2.4 million clones, almost 96% of them detected only once. Together, the top ten hold less than 0.15% of the sample.

Reading from cysteine to phenylalanine, the CDR3 counts 18 amino acids. The read is trimmed to its CDR3 DNA, 54 bases read in frame from base 1. Per the germline V gene, SGHDT is the CDR1 and YYEEEE is the CDR2. These data originate in a study of shared clonotypes between healthy human individuals (TCRdb year 2020). Some background on the complete study: The cohort comprised two women and three men aged 18 to 49 years. Different laboratories and diverse techniques were used to prepare libraries and sequence TCR repertoires, to increase sequencing depth and limit assay-specific biases. For each donor, CD4 naive and CD4 memory were each given three plates, CD8 naive was given two plates, and CD8 memory was given one plate. Blood TCR repertoires of four to six healthy adults were deeply sequenced to estimate repertoire size and the extent of clonotype sharing between individuals. Leukapheresis yielded between about 0.8 and 9.5 billion PBMCs per donor. General study outcomes and caveats: Estimated clonotype richness was generally larger for naive than for memory subsets. The genetic and exposure-history diversity represented was limited by the small number of donors. Based on pairwise subsampling, the degree of clonotype sharing among donors was expected to be affected by sequencing depth. About 5% of naive CD4, 3% to 4% of naive CD8, 2.3% of memory CD4, and less than 0.45% of memory CD8 clonotypes were shared across several donors. Sampling was restricted to blood, and TCR repertoires in tissue are likely to differ from TCR repertoires in blood. Higher generation probabilities were observed for clonotypes shared by all four sorted-subset donors than for non-shared clonotypes. Rarefaction of sorted-subset datasets indicated incomplete sequencing despite the large sequencing depth.

The donors were healthy, HIV-negative adults who had no recently reported acute infections or vaccinations. All donors were Caucasian adults living in Nashville, Tennessee, USA. Magnetic negative selection was used to enrich CD4+ T cells, after which naive cells were positively selected on CD45RA and the negative fraction became the memory subset. After blood collection by leukapheresis, PBMCs were isolated using Ficoll-Histopaque density gradient centrifugation and then cryopreserved in the vapor phase of liquid nitrogen. Analytical flow cytometry was used to check the purity and quantity of every magnetically sorted T cell population. Genomic DNA was isolated from each sorted fraction and quantified by UV absorbance on a Nanodrop 2000c.

What was sequenced was naive CD4+ T cells sorted from blood. The cell subset or site label of this sample denotes: CD45RA+ positively selected. The TCR sequence derives from a man aged 18 to 29 in good health. The rearrangement combines TRBV5-6 with TRBJ2-7; the D gene is perhaps TRBD1 or TRBD2, as each covers 5 bases. The DNA reads as follows: TGTGCCAGCAGCGCGTTAGCCCCAGGGACGTTGGGGTTCGCCAGGAAGATATTC. Translated, this is CASSALAPGTLGFARKIF.